This entry concerns a single T cell receptor beta chain. It lacks a known antigen. No much larger clonotype is one base removed from it; base qualities were not supplied. TCRbeta CDR3 regions were amplified from genomic DNA using the immunoSEQ Assay, a bias-controlled multiplex PCR. Per the original workflow: The number of nucleated cells in each sample was estimated by amplification of reference gene primers within the assay. To quantify the absolute abundance of each unique TCRbeta CDR3 rearrangement, sequence reads were collapsed and filtered. For each sample, productive Simpson clonality was calculated as the square root of Simpson's diversity index over productive rearrangements. The table was pulled from immuneACCESS by TCRdb, which kept in-frame rearrangements only. Such tables lose some clones; where checked, under half of the loss comes from unresolved V genes, and the rest has no known cause. The DNA gave D and trimming, while V, J and clone size come from that table. This sample has about 280,000 clones in its table, and 85% of those were observed once. The ten biggest clones cover around 2.5% of the sample.

The data were taken from a study of blood T cell repertoires in COVID-19 (TCRdb year 2020). As for the study more broadly: Collaborator samples came from the United States, Italy and Spain and covered acute and convalescent phases of COVID-19. Nearly every sample came with metadata listing a de-identified subject ID, COVID-19 status, age in years and sex. The repertoires were released in a freely available public database intended as a resource for research on the immune response to SARS-CoV-2. Deeply sampled blood TCRbeta repertoires from subjects exposed to, actively infected with, or recovered from COVID-19 were included in the dataset. Samples were obtained from the ongoing ImmuneRACE study (first 160 participants) and from about 1,300 subjects provided by 6 global collaborators. Where HLA class I and class II types were available, the types were taken from metadata supplied by the sample provider, not from assay-based typing. The prospective study material was composed of cDNA or gDNA derived from T cells, B-cell-depleted T cells, or PBMCs.

General findings and caveats noted by the study authors: How much clinical and demographic metadata was included differed by source and by participant, and the metadata was provided uncurated.

From the cysteine through the phenylalanine, the CDR3 covers 15 amino acids. Only the CDR3 portion is preserved as DNA: 45 bases, with reading frame beginning at the first base. Trimming takes 5 bases off V and 0 bases off J; junction bases not matched to a gene: 7. For CDR1 and CDR2, the germline V gene lists ENHRY and SYGVKD. In the prospective study, participants were roughly 18 to 100 years old, resided in approximately 22 geographic areas of the United States, and were enrolled through a virtual design. Cohort assignment in the prospective study relied on participant-reported clinical history from a screening survey and a study questionnaire. ImmuneRACE Cohort 3 recovered participants were defined by two consecutive negative NP/OP PCR tests, healthcare professional clearance, or symptom resolution. Each participant in the prospective study had whole blood, serum and a nasopharyngeal or oropharyngeal swab collected by mobile phlebotomists. Over a roughly 2-month period, participants in the prospective study had the option of providing additional blood draws and questionnaires. Before DNA extraction, prospective study blood samples were shipped either frozen or at room temperature.

The receptor's source is a woman aged 50 to 60 who had recovered from COVID-19. The chain links TRBV10-3 with TRBJ2-7; 7 central nucleotides agree with TRBD2. The sample comprised PBMCs or T cells enriched from blood (not recorded which). The DNA sequence is as follows: TGTGCCATCAGTCCCCTGCGGGGGAGCTCCTACGAGCAGTACTTC. This yields the protein CAISPLRGSSYEQYF.